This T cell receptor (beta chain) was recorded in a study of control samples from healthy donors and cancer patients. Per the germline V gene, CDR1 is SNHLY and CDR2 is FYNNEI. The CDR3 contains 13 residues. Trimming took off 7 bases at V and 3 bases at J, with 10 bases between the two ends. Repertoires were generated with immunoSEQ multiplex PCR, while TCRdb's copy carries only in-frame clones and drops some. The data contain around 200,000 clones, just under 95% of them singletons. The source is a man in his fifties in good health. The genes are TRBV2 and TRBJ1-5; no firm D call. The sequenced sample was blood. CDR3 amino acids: CASTGSANQPQHF. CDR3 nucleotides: TGTGCCAGCACCGGTAGTGCCAATCAGCCCCAGCATTTT.